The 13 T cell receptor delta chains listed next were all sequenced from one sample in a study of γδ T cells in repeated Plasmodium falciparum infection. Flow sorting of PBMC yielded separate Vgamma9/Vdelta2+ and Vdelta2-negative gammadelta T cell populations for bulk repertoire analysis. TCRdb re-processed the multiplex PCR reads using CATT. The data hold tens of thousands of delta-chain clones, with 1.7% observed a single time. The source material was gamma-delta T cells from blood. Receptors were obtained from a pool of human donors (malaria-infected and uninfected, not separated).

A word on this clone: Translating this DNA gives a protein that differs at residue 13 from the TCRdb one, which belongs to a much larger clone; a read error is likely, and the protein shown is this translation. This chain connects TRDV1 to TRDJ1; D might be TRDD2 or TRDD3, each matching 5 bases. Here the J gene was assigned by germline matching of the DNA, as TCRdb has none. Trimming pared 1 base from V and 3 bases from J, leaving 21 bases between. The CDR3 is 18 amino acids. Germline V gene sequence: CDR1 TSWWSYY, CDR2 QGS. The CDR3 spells CALGEPYPGIQYADKLIF. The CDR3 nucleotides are TGTGCTCTTGGGGAACCCTACCCCGGGATCCAGTACGCCGATAAACTCATCTTT.

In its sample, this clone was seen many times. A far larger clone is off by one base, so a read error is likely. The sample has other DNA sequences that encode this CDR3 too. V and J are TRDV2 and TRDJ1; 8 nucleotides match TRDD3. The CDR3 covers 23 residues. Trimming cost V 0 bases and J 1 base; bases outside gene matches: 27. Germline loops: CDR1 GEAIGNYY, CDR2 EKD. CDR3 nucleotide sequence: TGTGCCTGTGACACCGGGGGCTTTTTGCTGGGGGACGCCAGGAAAAGGCCCACCGATAAACTCATCTTT. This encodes CACDTGGFLLGDARKRPTDKLIF.

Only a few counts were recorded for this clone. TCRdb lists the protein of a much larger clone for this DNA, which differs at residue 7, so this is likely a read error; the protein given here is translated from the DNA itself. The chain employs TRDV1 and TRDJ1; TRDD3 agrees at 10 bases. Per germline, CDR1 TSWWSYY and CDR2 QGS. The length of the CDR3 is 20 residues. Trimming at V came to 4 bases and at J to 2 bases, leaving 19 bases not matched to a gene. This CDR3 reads CALGAILGDLKGRKTDKLIF. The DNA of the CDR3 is TGTGCTCTTGGGGCAATACTGGGGGATTTAAAAGGGCGTAAGACCGATAAACTCATCTTT.

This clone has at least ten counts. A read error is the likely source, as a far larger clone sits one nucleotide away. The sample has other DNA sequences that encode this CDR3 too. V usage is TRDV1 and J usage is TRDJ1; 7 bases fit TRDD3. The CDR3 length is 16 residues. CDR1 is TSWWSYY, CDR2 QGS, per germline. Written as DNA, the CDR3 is TGTGCTCTTGGGGAACTCCCCGGGGGATCCCCCGACAAACTCATCTTT. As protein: CALGELPGGSPDKLIF.

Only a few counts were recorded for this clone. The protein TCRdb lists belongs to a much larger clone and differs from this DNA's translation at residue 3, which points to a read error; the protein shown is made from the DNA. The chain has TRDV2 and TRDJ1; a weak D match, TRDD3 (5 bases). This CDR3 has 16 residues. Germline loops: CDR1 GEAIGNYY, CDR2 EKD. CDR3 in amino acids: CARDTWVIQGNSVLIF. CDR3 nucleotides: TGTGCCCGTGACACCTGGGTGATACAGGGGAACTCGGTACTCATCTTT.

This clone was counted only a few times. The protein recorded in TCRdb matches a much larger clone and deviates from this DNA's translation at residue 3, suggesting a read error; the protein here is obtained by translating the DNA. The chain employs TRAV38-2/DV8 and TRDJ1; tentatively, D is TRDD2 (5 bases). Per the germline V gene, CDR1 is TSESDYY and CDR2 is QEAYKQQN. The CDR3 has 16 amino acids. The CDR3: CAHRRKPTKYTDKLIF. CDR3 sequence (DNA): TGTGCTCATAGGAGGAAACCTACGAAGTACACCGATAAACTCATCTTT.

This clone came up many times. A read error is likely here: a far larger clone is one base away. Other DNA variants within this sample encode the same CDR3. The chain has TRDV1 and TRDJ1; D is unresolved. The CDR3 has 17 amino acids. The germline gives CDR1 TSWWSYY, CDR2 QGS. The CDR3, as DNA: TGTGCTCTTGGGGAACGCAAGGGAGCCCAGTACACCGATAAGCTCATCTTT. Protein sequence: CALGERKGAQYTDKLIF.

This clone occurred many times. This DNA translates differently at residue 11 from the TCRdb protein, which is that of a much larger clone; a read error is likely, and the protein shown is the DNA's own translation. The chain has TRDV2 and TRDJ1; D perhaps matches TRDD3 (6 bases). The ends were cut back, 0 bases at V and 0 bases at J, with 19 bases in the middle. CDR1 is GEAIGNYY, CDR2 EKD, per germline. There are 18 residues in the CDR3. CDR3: CACDTVRGTQVYTDKLIF. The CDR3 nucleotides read TGTGCCTGTGACACCGTCCGGGGGACCCAAGTGTACACCGATAAACTCATCTTT.

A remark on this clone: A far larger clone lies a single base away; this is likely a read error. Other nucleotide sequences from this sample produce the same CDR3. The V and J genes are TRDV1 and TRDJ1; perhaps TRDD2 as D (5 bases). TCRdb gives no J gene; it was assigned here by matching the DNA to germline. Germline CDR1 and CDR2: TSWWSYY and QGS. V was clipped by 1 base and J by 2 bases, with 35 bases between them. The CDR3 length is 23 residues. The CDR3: CALGERLNQVVPSCFPSTDKLIF. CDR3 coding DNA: TGTGCTCTTGGGGAACGCCTAAACCAAGTTGTTCCAAGTTGTTTCCCTTCGACCGATAAACTCATCTTT.

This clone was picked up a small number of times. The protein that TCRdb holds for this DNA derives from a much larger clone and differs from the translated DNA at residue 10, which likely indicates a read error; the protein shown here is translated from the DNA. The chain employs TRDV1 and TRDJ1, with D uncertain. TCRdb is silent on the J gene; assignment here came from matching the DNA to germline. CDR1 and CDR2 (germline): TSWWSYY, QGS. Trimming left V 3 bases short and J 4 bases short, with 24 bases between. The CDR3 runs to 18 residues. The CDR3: CALGDRRSCIPIIDKLIF. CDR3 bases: TGTGCTCTTGGGGATCGGAGGAGCTGTATACCTATAATCGATAAACTCATCTTT.

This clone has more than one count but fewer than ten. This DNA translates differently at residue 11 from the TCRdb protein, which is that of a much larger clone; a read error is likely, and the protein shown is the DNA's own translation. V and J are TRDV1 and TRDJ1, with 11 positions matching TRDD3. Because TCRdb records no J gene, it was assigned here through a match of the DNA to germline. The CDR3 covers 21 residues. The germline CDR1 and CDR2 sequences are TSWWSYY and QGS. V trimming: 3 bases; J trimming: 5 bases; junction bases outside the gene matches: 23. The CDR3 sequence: CALGEEGALPVLGDRSDKLIF. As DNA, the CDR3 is TGTGCTCTTGGGGAGGAAGGGGCCCTCCCAGTACTGGGGGATAGATCGGATAAACTCATCTTT.

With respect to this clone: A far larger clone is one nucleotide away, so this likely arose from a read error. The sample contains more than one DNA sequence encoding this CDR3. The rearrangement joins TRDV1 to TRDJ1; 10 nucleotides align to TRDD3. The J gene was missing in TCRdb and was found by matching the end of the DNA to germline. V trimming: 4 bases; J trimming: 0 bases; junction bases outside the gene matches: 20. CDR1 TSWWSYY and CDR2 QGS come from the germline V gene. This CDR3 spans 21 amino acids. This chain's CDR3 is CALGGPTGTGGSLSYTDKLIF. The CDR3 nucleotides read TGTGCTCTTGGGGGGCCTACGGGTACTGGGGGATCACTTTCTTACACCGATAAACTCATCTTT.

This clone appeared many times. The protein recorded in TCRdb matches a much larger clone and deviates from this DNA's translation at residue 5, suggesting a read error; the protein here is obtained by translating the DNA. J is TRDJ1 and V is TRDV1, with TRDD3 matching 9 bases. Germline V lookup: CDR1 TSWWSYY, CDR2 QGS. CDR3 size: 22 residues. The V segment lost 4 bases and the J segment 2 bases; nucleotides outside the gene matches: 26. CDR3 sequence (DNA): TGTGCTCTTGGGGGACTCCTCCTTACGGTGTACTGGGGGACCCAATTTACCGATAAACTCATCTTT. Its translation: CALGGLLLTVYWGTQFTDKLIF.